This TCR beta chain is drawn from a study of T cells in Graves' hyperthyroidism and ophthalmopathy. Study-wide results and limits: The model predicted ophthalmopathy a median 6.5 months before onset.

About this clonotype itself: Antigen: not known.

This CDR3 is built from 14 residues. Deletions cut 1 base from V and 3 bases from J, with 8 bases between. Germline V CDR1 and CDR2: KGHDR, SFDVKD. TCR beta CDR3 sequences were amplified from RNA transcripts. First-round RT-PCR of the TCR CDR3 relied on the HTBI primer set. TCRdb called the multiplex PCR reads again in MiXCR, with one record for every CDR3 protein. This table holds some 370,000 distinct CDR3 sequences, about 15% found once. Sequencing input: blood. The chain recombines TRBV24-1 with TRBJ2-5, with unresolved D. The TCR comes from a woman aged 25 to 39 with Graves' hyperthyroidism that later progressed to Graves' ophthalmopathy. CDR3: CATSDFSGEETQYF. CDR3 in DNA: TGTGCCACCAGTGATTTTTCGGGTGAAGAGACCCAGTACTTC.